This entry concerns a single T cell receptor (beta chain). This record comes from a study of blood T cell repertoires in COVID-19. Trimming removed 4 bases at V and 2 bases at J, with 15 bases between. CDR1 is LGHNA and CDR2 is YSLEER in the germline V gene. This CDR3 has 15 residues. TCRdb's table, derived via immunoSEQ multiplex PCR, lists solely in-frame clones and lacks some. Of 120,000 or so clones in the sample, 88% are singletons; the top ten hold approximately 8%. This chain links TRBV4-3 with TRBJ2-7; perhaps TRBD2 as D (5 bases). The sample taken for sequencing was peripheral blood. The receptor's source is a middle-aged man with acute or convalescent COVID-19. The chain's CDR3 is CASSLHSEEAYEQYF. The CDR3 nucleotides are TGCGCCAGCAGCCTCCATTCTGAGGAGGCCTACGAGCAGTACTTC.